These 14 T cell receptor beta chains were all obtained from the same sample, sequenced in a study of T cell changes during pregnancy in multiple sclerosis (dated by TCRdb to between 2019 and 2020). Libraries came from the immunoSEQ multiplex PCR assay. The table was pulled from immuneACCESS by TCRdb, which kept in-frame rearrangements only. Such tables lose some clones; where checked, under half of the loss comes from unresolved V genes, and the rest has no known cause. The sample table shows fewer than 45,000 clones, and around 89% are seen once. Of the sample, roughly 0.5% is held by the ten largest clones. Sequences were derived from CD4+ T cells from peripheral blood mononuclear cells, sampled in the first trimester of pregnancy. The receptors were sampled from a female donor with multiple sclerosis, enrolled in a pregnancy study.

V gene TRBV6-5 combines with J gene TRBJ2-1; D is ambiguous. Looked up from germline, CDR1 is MNHEY and CDR2 is SVGAGI. Trimming removed 9 bases at V and 10 bases at J, with 13 bases between. This CDR3 has 11 residues. CDR3 sequence: CASSLAGEQFF. CDR3 in DNA: TGTGCCAGTTCCCTGGCCGGGGAGCAGTTCTTC.

On this clone itself: At one of its ends the junction is not consistent with the germline gene, which may arise from a read error. CDR3 in amino acids: CASSQDRPAVLVF. The CDR3, as DNA: TGCGCCAGCAGCCAAGACCGCCCTGCGGTTCTAGTTTTT. The J gene is TRBJ1-4, the V gene TRBV4-3; D not certain. Germline lookup yields CDR1 LGHNA and CDR2 YSLEER. The CDR3 is 13 residues long.

The genes are TRBV7-9 and TRBJ1-2; D ambiguous. V was clipped by 5 bases and J by 3 bases, with 19 bases between them. This CDR3 region has 16 residues. Germline V gene sequence: CDR1 SEHNR, CDR2 FQNEAQ (reference sequence). CDR3 in DNA: TGTGCCAGCAGCGCTAATGTGTATTCGGTAGACTATGGCTACACCTTC. Protein sequence: CASSANVYSVDYGYTF. The variable domain in full, with the rest retrieved from reference TRBV7-9 and TRBJ1-2, is DTGVSQNPRHKITKRGQNVTFRCDPISEHNRLYWYRQTLGQGPEFLTYFQNEAQLEKSRLLSDRFSAERPKGSFSTLEIQRTEQGDSAMYLCASSANVYSVDYGYTFGSGTRLTVV.

The chain employs TRBV10-2 and TRBJ1-2; TRBD1 is a possible D gene (5 bases). The CDR3 is 14 amino acids. Germline values: CDR1 WSHSY, CDR2 SAAADI. V gave up 7 bases and J gave up 4 bases, with 16 bases separating them. The CDR3 bases are TGCGCCAGCACTGGGACTGGGGGGTTCTATGGCTACACCTTC. Its translation: CASTGTGGFYGYTF.

The chain recombines TRBV9 with TRBJ2-3; a weak D match, TRBD2 (6 bases). Germline V CDR1 and CDR2: SGDLS, YYNGEE. Trimming left V 0 bases short and J 4 bases short, with 9 bases between. The CDR3 is 14 residues long. The CDR3 reads CASSVAGDADTQYF. The CDR3 DNA reads TGTGCCAGCAGCGTAGCGGGAGATGCAGATACGCAGTATTTT.

The chain recombines TRBV7-2 with TRBJ2-3, with 13 bases aligning to TRBD2. CDR1 is SGHTA and CDR2 is FQGNSA in the germline V gene. Trimming took 5 bases from V and 4 from J; bases not matched to a gene: 9. CDR3 length: 17 residues. The CDR3 DNA reads TGTGCCAGCAGCACCGAAGGACTAGCGGGGGCCTCAGATACGCAGTATTTT. Its protein product is CASSTEGLAGASDTQYF.

A single count supports this clone. The chain joins TRBV18 to TRBJ2-7, with TRBD2 as a possible D gene (6 bases). Germline assignment: CDR1 KGHSH and CDR2 LQKENI. The CDR3 has 15 residues. The V gene lost 2 bases and the J gene lost 0 bases, with 11 bases spanning the gap. The CDR3 nucleotides are TGTGCCAGCTCACCAAGATCTAGCGCCTCCTACGAGCAGTACTTC. It codes for CASSPRSSASYEQYF.

The table lists this clone with a few counts. This sequence joins TRBV7-3 and TRBJ2-5; 12 bases match TRBD1. After removal of 6 bases from V and 5 bases from J, the junction contained 7 bases not matched to a gene. Germline CDR1 SGHTA, CDR2 FQGTGA. The CDR3 totals 15 residues. The CDR3 bases are TGTGCCAGCAGTCGGGACAGGGGGCGATTGGAGACCCAGTACTTC. Residues: CASSRDRGRLETQYF.

This chain uses TRBV19 with TRBJ2-3; 10 bases fit TRBD1. Looked up from germline, CDR1 is LNHDA and CDR2 is SQIVND (reference sequence). This CDR3 region has 16 residues. V lost 3 bases to trimming and J lost 1 base; unmatched junction nucleotides: 4. This CDR3 reads CASSIQGTGGTDTQYF. The CDR3 coding sequence is TGTGCCAGTAGTATTCAAGGGACAGGGGGCACAGATACGCAGTATTTT.

V is TRBV5-6 and J is TRBJ2-2; 10 positions agree with TRBD1. Trimming removed 1 base from V and 2 bases from J; junction bases left unmatched: 5. CDR1 is SGHDT, CDR2 YYEEEE, per germline. The CDR3 has 17 residues. The CDR3 spells CASSLSWDRGNTGELFF. DNA of the CDR3: TGTGCCAGCAGCTTGTCCTGGGACAGGGGAAACACCGGGGAGCTGTTTTTT.

There are a few counts of this clone. The chain recombines TRBV2 with TRBJ2-5, with 13 bases lining up with TRBD2. The junction had 8 bases not matched to a gene; V was cut back by 2 bases and J by 5 bases. Germline CDR1 and CDR2: SNHLY and FYNNEI. This CDR3 spans 17 amino acids. The CDR3: CASSERRGTSGKETQYF. The CDR3 nucleotides read TGTGCCAGCAGTGAAAGGCGGGGGACTAGCGGGAAGGAGACCCAGTACTTC.

The CDR3 coding sequence is TGCGCCAGCAGCCAAGGACAGGAGCAAGAGACCCAGTACTTC. Encoded protein: CASSQGQEQETQYF. The rearrangement links TRBV4-3 to TRBJ2-5; tentative D call: TRBD1 (6 bases). The ends were cut back, 1 base at V and 2 bases at J, with 8 bases in the middle. The germline V gene encodes CDR1 LGHNA and CDR2 YSLEER. The CDR3 spans 14 residues.

The chain is built from TRBV5-1 and TRBJ2-3; 9 bases match TRBD2. CDR3 length: 14 residues. The V and J ends lost 6 bases and 6 bases, in that order; junction bases with no gene match: 8. Germline V gene data show CDR1 as SGHRS and CDR2 as YFSETQ. CDR3 amino acids: CASNSGGPYDTQYF. The CDR3 DNA is TGCGCCAGCAACAGCGGGGGGCCCTACGATACGCAGTATTTT.

The V and J genes are TRBV6-1 and TRBJ2-3, with TRBD1 matching 9 bases. The DNA end lines up better with TRBJ1-5; the J call may be wrong. Germline-derived CDR1 and CDR2 are MNHNS and SASEGT. This CDR3 is built from 15 residues. CDR3 sequence reads: CASRTDRGDTDTQHF. The CDR3 bases are TGTGCCAGCAGAACCGACAGGGGGGACACAGATACGCAGCATTTT.